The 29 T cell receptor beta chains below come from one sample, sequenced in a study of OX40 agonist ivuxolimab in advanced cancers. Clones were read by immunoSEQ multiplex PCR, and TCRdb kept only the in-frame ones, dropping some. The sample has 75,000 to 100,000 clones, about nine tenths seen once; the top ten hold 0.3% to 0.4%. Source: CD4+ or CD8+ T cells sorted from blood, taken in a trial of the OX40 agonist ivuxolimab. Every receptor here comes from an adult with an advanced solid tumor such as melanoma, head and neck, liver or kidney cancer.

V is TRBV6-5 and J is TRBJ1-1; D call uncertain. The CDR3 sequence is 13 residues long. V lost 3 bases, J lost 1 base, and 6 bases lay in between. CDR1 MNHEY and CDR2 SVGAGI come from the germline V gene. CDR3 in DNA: TGTGCCAGCAGTTATACGGCGAACACTGAAGCTTTCTTT. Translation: CASSYTANTEAFF.

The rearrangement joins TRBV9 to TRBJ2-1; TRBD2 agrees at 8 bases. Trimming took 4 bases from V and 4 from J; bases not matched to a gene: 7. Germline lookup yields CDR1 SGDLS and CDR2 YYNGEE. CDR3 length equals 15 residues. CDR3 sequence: CASSPGLAVYNEQFF. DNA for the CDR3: TGTGCCAGCAGCCCCGGACTAGCCGTATACAATGAGCAGTTCTTC.

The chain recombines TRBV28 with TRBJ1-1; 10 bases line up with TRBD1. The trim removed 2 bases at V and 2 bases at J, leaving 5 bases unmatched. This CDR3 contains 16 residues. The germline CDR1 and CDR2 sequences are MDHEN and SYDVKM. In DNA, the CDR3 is TGTGCCAGCAGTTTAAGGACAGGGGGAAGTAACACTGAAGCTTTCTTT. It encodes CASSLRTGGSNTEAFF.

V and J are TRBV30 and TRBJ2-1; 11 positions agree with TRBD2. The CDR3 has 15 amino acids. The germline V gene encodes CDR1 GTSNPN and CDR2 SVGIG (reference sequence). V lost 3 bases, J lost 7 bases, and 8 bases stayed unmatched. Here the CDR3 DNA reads TGTGCCTGGAGCCGACTAGCGGGATATTATAATGAGCAGTTCTTC. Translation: CAWSRLAGYYNEQFF.

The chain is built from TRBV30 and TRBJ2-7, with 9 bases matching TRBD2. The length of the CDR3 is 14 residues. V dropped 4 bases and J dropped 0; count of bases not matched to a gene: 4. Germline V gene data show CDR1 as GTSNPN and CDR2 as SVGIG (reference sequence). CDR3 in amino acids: CAWNAGGSSYEQYF. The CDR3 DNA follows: TGTGCCTGGAATGCGGGAGGGAGCTCCTACGAGCAGTACTTC.

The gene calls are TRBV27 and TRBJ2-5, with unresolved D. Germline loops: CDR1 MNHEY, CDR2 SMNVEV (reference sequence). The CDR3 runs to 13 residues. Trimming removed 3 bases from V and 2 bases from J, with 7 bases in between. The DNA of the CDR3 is TGTGCCAGCAGTTTTTACGATCAAGAGACCCAGTACTTC. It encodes CASSFYDQETQYF.

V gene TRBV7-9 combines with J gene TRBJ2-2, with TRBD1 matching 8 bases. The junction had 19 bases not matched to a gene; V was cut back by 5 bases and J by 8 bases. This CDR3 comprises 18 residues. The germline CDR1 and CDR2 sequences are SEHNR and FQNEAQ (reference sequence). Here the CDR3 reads CASSRNKRQGIGAGELFF. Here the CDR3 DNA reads TGTGCCAGCAGCCGAAACAAACGACAGGGGATAGGGGCTGGGGAGCTGTTTTTT. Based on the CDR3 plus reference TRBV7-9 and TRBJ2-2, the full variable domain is DTGVSQNPRHKITKRGQNVTFRCDPISEHNRLYWYRQTLGQGPEFLTYFQNEAQLEKSRLLSDRFSAERPKGSFSTLEIQRTEQGDSAMYLCASSRNKRQGIGAGELFFGEGSRLTVL.

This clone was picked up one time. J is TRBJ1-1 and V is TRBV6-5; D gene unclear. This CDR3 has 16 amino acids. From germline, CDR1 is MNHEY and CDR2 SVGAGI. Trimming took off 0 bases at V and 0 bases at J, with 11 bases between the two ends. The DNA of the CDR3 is TGTGCCAGCAGTTACTCGGTCAGTACCTTGAACACTGAAGCTTTCTTT. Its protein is CASSYSVSTLNTEAFF.

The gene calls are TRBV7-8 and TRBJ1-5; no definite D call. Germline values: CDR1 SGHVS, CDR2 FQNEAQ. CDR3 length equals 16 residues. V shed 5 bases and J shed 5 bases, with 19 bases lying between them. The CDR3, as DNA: TGTGCCAGCAGCCATTCCGCCTCCTGGCCTTATCAGCCCCAGCATTTT. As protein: CASSHSASWPYQPQHF.

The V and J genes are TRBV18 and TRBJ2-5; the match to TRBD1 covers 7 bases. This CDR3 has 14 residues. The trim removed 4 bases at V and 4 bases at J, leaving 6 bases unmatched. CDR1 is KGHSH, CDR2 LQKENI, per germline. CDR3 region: CASSLSGGSETQYF. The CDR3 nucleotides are TGTGCCAGCTCACTATCAGGGGGTTCAGAGACCCAGTACTTC.

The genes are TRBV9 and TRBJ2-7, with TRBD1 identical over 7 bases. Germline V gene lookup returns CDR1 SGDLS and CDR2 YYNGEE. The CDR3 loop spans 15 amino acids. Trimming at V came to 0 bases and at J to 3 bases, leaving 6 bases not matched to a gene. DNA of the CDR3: TGTGCCAGCAGCGTAGGTGGTCAGGGGGTCTACGAGCAGTACTTC. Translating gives CASSVGGQGVYEQYF.

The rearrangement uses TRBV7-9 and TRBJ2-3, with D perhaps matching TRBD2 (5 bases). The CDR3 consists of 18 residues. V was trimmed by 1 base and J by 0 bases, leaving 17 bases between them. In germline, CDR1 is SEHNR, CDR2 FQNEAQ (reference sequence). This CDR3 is CASSLVGPSPLSTDTQYF. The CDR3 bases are TGTGCCAGCAGCTTAGTAGGGCCTAGCCCTTTAAGCACAGATACGCAGTATTTT.

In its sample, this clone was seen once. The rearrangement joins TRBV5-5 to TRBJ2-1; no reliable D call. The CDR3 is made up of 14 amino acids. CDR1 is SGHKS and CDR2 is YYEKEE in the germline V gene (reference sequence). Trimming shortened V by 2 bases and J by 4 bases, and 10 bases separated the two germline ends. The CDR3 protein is CASSFGLGYNEQFF. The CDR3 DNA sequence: TGTGCCAGCAGCTTCGGGTTGGGGTACAATGAGCAGTTCTTC. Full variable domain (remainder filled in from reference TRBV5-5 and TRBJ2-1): DAGVTQSPTHLIKTRGQQVTLRCSPISGHKSVSWYQQVLGQGPQFIFQYYEKEERGRGNFPDRFSARQFPNYSSELNVNALLLGDSALYLCASSFGLGYNEQFFGPGTRLTVL.

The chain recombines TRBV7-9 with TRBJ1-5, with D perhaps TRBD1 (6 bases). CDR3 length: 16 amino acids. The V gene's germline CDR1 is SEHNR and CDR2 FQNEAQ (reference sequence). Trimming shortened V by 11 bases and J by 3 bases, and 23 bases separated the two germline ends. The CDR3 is CAALRGTQGINQPQHF. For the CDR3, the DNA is TGTGCCGCCCTCCGGGGTACGCAGGGGATCAATCAGCCCCAGCATTTT.

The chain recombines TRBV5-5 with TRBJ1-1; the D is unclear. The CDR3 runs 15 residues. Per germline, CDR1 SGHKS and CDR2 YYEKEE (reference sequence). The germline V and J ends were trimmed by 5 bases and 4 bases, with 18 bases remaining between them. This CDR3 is CASSLTSGLGTEAFF. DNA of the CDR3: TGTGCCAGCAGTCTCACGTCGGGGTTGGGCACTGAAGCTTTCTTT.

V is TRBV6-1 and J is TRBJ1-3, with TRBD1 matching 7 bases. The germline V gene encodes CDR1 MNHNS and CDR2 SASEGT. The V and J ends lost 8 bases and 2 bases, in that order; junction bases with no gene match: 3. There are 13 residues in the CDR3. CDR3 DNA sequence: TGTGCCAGCGGAGACAGGGCTGGAAACACCATATATTTT. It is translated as CASGDRAGNTIYF.

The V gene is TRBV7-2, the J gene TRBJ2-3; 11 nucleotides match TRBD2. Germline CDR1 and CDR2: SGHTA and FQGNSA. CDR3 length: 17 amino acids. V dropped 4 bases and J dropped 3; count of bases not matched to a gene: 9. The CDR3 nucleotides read TGTGCCAGCAGCTCCGATAGCGGGAGGGCTCGGACAGATACGCAGTATTTT. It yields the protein CASSSDSGRARTDTQYF.

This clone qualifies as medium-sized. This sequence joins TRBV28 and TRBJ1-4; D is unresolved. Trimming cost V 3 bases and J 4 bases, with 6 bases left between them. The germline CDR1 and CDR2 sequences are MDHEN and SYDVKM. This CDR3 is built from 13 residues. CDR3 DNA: TGTGCCAGCAGTTTCCCCTATAATGAAAAACTGTTTTTT. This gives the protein CASSFPYNEKLFF.

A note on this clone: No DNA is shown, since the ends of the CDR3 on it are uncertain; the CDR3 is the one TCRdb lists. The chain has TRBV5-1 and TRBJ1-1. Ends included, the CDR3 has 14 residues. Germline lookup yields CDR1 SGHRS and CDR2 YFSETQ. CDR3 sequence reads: CASNALSGPTEAFF.

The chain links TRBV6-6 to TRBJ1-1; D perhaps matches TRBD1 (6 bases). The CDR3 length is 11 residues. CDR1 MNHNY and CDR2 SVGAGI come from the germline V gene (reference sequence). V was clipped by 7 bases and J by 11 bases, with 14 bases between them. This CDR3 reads CASNQDRFAFF. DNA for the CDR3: TGTGCCAGCAACCAGGACAGATTTGCTTTCTTT.

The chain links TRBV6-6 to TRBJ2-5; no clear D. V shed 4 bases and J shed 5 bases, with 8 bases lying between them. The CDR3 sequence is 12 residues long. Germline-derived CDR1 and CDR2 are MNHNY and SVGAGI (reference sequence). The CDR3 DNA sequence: TGTGCCAGCAGTTTTTTGCCGGAGACCCAGTACTTC. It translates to CASSFLPETQYF.

Here the CDR3 reads CASRQGAVSRDTQYF. DNA of the CDR3: TGTGCCAGCAGGCAGGGAGCGGTCTCAAGGGATACGCAGTATTTT. This sequence joins TRBV7-2 and TRBJ2-3; perhaps D is TRBD1 or TRBD2 (5 bases each). Trimming left V 6 bases short and J 6 bases short, with 19 bases between. In germline, CDR1 is SGHTA, CDR2 FQGNSA. The CDR3 is 15 amino acids.

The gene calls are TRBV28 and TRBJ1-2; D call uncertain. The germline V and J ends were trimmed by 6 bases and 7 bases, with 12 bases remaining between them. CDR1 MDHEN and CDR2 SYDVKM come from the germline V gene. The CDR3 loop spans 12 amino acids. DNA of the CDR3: TGTGCCAGCAGCCTACGGACCCCTGGCTACACCTTC. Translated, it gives CASSLRTPGYTF.

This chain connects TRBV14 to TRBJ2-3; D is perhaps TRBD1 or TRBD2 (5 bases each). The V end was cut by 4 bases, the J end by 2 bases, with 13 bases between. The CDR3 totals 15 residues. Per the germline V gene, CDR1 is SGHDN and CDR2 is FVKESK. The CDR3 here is CASSRDQTYTDTQYF. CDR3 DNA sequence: TGTGCCAGCAGCCGGGACCAGACTTACACAGATACGCAGTATTTT. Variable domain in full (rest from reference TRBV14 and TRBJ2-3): EAGVTQFPSHSVIEKGQTVTLRCDPISGHDNLYWYRRVMGKEIKFLLHFVKESKQDESGMPNNRFLAERTGGTYSTLKVQPAELEDSGVYFCASSRDQTYTDTQYFGPGTRLTVL.

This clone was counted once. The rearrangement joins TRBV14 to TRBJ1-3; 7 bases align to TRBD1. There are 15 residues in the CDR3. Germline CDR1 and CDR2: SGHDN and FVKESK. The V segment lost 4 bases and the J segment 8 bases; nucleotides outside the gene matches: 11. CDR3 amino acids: CASSPTQGPRDTIYF. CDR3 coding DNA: TGTGCCAGCAGCCCGACACAGGGGCCGCGAGACACCATATATTTT. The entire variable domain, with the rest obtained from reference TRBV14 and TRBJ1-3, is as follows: EAGVTQFPSHSVIEKGQTVTLRCDPISGHDNLYWYRRVMGKEIKFLLHFVKESKQDESGMPNNRFLAERTGGTYSTLKVQPAELEDSGVYFCASSPTQGPRDTIYFGEGSWLTVV.

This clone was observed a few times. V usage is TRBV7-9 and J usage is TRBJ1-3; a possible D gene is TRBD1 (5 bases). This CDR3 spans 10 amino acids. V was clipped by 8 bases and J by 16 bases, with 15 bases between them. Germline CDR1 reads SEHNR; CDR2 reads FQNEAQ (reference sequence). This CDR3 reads CASAGPGLYF. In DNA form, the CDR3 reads TGTGCCAGCGCCGGTCCAGGGCTGTATTTT.

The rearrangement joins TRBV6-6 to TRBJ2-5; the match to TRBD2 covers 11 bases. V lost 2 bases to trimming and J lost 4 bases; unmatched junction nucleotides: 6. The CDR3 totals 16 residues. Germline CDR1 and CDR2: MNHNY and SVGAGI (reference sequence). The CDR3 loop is CASSYASGGRRETQYF. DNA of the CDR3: TGTGCCAGCAGTTACGCTAGCGGGGGGAGGAGAGAGACCCAGTACTTC.

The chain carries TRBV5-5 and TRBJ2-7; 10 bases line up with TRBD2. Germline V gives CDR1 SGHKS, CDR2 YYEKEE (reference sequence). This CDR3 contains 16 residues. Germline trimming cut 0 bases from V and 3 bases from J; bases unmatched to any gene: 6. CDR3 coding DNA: TGTGCCAGCAGCTTGGCCATCCGGACTAGCGGCTACGAGCAGTACTTC. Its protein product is CASSLAIRTSGYEQYF.

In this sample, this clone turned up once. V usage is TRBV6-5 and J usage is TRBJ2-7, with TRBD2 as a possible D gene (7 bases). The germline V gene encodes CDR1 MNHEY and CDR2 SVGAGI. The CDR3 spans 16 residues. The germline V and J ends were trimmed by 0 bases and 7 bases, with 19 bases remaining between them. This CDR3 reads CASSYSRRGLGGEQYF. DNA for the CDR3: TGTGCCAGCAGTTACTCGAGGCGGGGGCTGGGAGGTGAGCAGTACTTC.